This T cell receptor beta chain was retrieved from a study of blood T cells in healthy people across ages. Looking at the study overall: About one barcoded beta molecule was captured per two T cells (by template switching). Study-wide findings and caveats: Diversity estimates from one million T cells were considered underestimates.

Germline assignment: CDR1 DFQATT and CDR2 SNEGSKA (reference sequence). J lost 6 bases, V lost 5 bases, and 19 bases had no gene match. The CDR3 covers 18 residues. Alongside a J-beta primer mix, a sample-barcoded 5' primer served in a second PCR lasting roughly 6 to 12 cycles. Via MiXCR, TCRdb re-called the 5' RACE reads, giving one row per CDR3 protein. This table holds 720,000 or so distinct CDR3 sequences, roughly 41% found once. Comment on this clonotype: No antigen is known for it.

The sample was blood. The rearrangement uses TRBV20-1 and TRBJ2-1; TRBD2 matches at 10 bases. The sequence was collected from an elderly man in good health. The CDR3 DNA sequence: TGCAGTGCTGGCACCTCGATCCTACTAGCGGGACCTCCCAATGAGCAGTTCTTC. Encoded protein: CSAGTSILLAGPPNEQFF.